Shown below are 23 T cell receptor beta chains from a single sample sequenced in a study of neurological immune-mediated disorders (dated by TCRdb to between 2018 and 2021). Libraries were built with 5' RACE. The listed sequencing device is Illumina HiSeq 2500. TCRdb cleaned the public reads at Q25 with fastp, built clones with MiXCR and kept in-frame beta chains. Duplicate CDR3 protein sequences are folded into a single record with the most common DNA and genes. The sample data list tens of thousands of distinct CDR3 sequences, and 17% of these were observed just once. 15% of the sample goes to the ten largest clones. The sequencing sample was made of PBMCs. The origin of the receptors is a woman between 40 and 55 years old in good health.

This clonotype was seen at least ten times. This chain uses TRBV20-1 with TRBJ2-2; a possible D gene is TRBD1 (7 bases). CDR1 and CDR2 (germline): DFQATT, SNEGSKA (reference sequence). This CDR3 has 15 amino acids. V lost 5 bases and J lost 5, with 18 bases in between. CDR3 in DNA: TGCAGTGCTCCCAAAGGGGGCGGGAAGACCGGGGAGCTGTTTTTT. This translates into CSAPKGGGKTGELFF.

This clonotype was found many times. The rearrangement links TRBV4-1 to TRBJ1-5, with unresolved D. Germline V gene sequence: CDR1 MGHRA, CDR2 YSYEKL. Trimming cost V 1 base and J 2 bases, with 15 bases left between them. The CDR3 contains 17 residues. CDR3 in amino acids: CASSQGEGLRGNQPQHF. CDR3 coding DNA: TGCGCCAGCAGCCAAGGAGAAGGACTGAGGGGCAATCAGCCCCAGCATTTT.

This clonotype was detected ten times or more. CDR3 DNA: TGCGCCAGCAGCTTGTCCGGGGGCTACGAGCAGTACTTC. The encoded protein is CASSLSGGYEQYF. The rearrangement uses TRBV5-1 and TRBJ2-7; the D gene is possibly TRBD2 (6 bases). Looked up from germline, CDR1 is SGHRS and CDR2 is YFSETQ. V dropped 1 base and J dropped 3 bases, with 8 bases sitting between them. The CDR3 loop spans 13 amino acids.

This clonotype was recorded many times. The chain is built from TRBV21-1 and TRBJ1-4. TRBV21-1 is labeled a pseudogene. This CDR3 spans 14 amino acids. The CDR3 here is CASAGGTEYEKLFF. The CDR3, as DNA: TGTGCCAGTGCAGGAGGGACGGAGTATGAAAAACTGTTTTTT.

The table lists this clonotype with many counts. This chain joins TRBV5-5 and TRBJ2-1, with a weak D call TRBD1 (6 bases). Germline CDR1 SGHKS, CDR2 YYEKEE (reference sequence). The CDR3 covers 12 residues. The germline V and J ends were trimmed by 4 bases and 9 bases, with 11 bases remaining between them. CDR3 sequence reads: CASSRTEGEQFF. As DNA, the CDR3 is TGTGCCAGCAGCCGGACAGAGGGTGAGCAGTTCTTC.

The J gene is TRBJ2-1, the V gene TRBV20-1; D tentatively fits TRBD1 or TRBD2 (5 bases each). CDR3 length equals 15 residues. V was shortened by 5 bases and J by 3 bases, with 17 bases between the two germline ends. The germline V gene encodes CDR1 DFQATT and CDR2 SNEGSKA (reference sequence). For the CDR3, the DNA is TGCAGTGCTGGGGTGACGGGACGGAACTACAATGAGCAGTTCTTC. It is translated as CSAGVTGRNYNEQFF.

This clonotype was counted between two and nine times. This chain uses TRBV4-3 with TRBJ1-1, with D unclear. This CDR3 spans 14 amino acids. CDR1 and CDR2 from the germline V gene are LGHNA and YSLEER. V shed 1 base and J shed 0 bases, with 6 bases lying between them. The CDR3 region has the DNA TGCGCCAGCAGCCAAGGGCGTCTGAACACTGAAGCTTTCTTT. Its protein is CASSQGRLNTEAFF.

This clonotype has only one observation. The chain links TRBV4-2 to TRBJ2-3; D is uncertain. This CDR3 region has 15 residues. V lost 7 bases to trimming and J lost 3 bases, with 17 bases between them. The germline gives CDR1 LGHNA, CDR2 YNFKEQ. CDR3: CASTSLSSRTDTQYF. CDR3 sequence (DNA): TGTGCCAGCACCAGTTTATCTAGTCGGACAGATACGCAGTATTTT.

This clonotype was recorded many times. The chain recombines TRBV7-2 with TRBJ2-5, with TRBD2 matching over 11 bases. Germline trimming cut 3 bases from V and 3 bases from J; bases unmatched to any gene: 12. In germline, CDR1 is SGHTA, CDR2 FQGNSA. The CDR3 spans 18 residues. The CDR3 sequence: CASSFRDSGGAVEETQYF. The CDR3 region has the DNA TGTGCCAGCAGCTTCCGTGATAGCGGGGGGGCGGTTGAAGAGACCCAGTACTTC.

The gene calls are TRBV5-1 and TRBJ1-4; possible D gene TRBD1, 5 bases. Germline V lookup: CDR1 SGHRS, CDR2 YFSETQ. The length of the CDR3 is 15 residues. V was trimmed by 0 bases and J by 5 bases, leaving 11 bases between them. The CDR3 region has the DNA TGCGCCAGCAGCTTGGCGGGACGCGGGAATGAAAAACTGTTTTTT. It codes for CASSLAGRGNEKLFF.

There are many counts of this clonotype. The chain links TRBV20-1 to TRBJ2-2; 11 nucleotides line up with TRBD2. CDR1 is DFQATT, CDR2 SNEGSKA, per germline (reference sequence). J gave up 3 bases and V 0 bases, and 3 bases lay outside the gene matches. The CDR3 runs to 16 residues. The CDR3 region is CSARDILAGDTGELFF. In nucleotides, the CDR3 is TGCAGTGCTAGAGATATACTAGCGGGGGACACCGGGGAGCTGTTTTTT.

This clonotype was seen at least ten times. The V call is TRBV20-1, the J call TRBJ1-5; weak D call: TRBD1 (6 bases). The germline gives CDR1 DFQATT, CDR2 SNEGSKA (reference sequence). This CDR3 contains 15 residues. The germline V and J ends were trimmed by 0 bases and 8 bases, with 17 bases remaining between them. CDR3 in amino acids: CSARDRLGGVKPQHF. Written as DNA, the CDR3 is TGCAGTGCTAGAGATCGTTTAGGGGGAGTTAAGCCCCAGCATTTT.

At least ten counts were recorded for this clonotype. This sequence joins TRBV6-1 and TRBJ2-3; maybe TRBD1 (7 bases). The CDR3 runs to 18 residues. From germline, CDR1 is MNHNS and CDR2 SASEGT. The ends were cut back, 6 bases at V and 2 bases at J, with 24 bases in the middle. Written as DNA, the CDR3 is TGTGCCAGCAGCGCGAGGGGGCGGGACACCGCGTCCACAGATACGCAGTATTTT. Residues: CASSARGRDTASTDTQYF.

This clonotype was detected many times. This chain links TRBV2 with TRBJ2-3; D tentatively reads TRBD1 or TRBD2 (7 bases each). Looked up from germline, CDR1 is SNHLY and CDR2 is FYNNEI. This CDR3 region has 14 residues. Deletions cut 6 bases from V and 3 bases from J, with 13 bases between. CDR3 region: CASSGRGGTDTQYF. CDR3 sequence (DNA): TGTGCCAGCAGCGGCAGGGGGGGGACAGATACGCAGTATTTT.

Many counts were recorded for this clonotype. The chain couples TRBV29-1 to TRBJ2-5, with a possible D match to TRBD2 (6 bases). Looked up from germline, CDR1 is SQVTM and CDR2 is ANQGSEA. V shed 7 bases and J shed 5 bases, with 14 bases lying between them. The CDR3 is made up of 12 amino acids. CDR3 loop: CSARLGRETQYF. CDR3 DNA sequence: TGCAGCGCCCGGCTAGGGAGGGAGACCCAGTACTTC. Full variable domain (rest looked up from reference TRBV29-1 and TRBJ2-5): SAVISQKPSRDICQRGTSLTIQCQVDSQVTMMFWYRQQPGQSLTLIATANQGSEATYESGFVIDKFPISRPNLTFSTLTVSNMSPEDSSIYLCSARLGRETQYFGPGTRLLVL.

This clonotype was recorded many times. V usage is TRBV7-8 and J usage is TRBJ2-7; weak D call: TRBD1 (5 bases). Germline V lookup: CDR1 SGHVS, CDR2 FQNEAQ. CDR3 size: 14 residues. The germline V and J ends were trimmed by 0 bases and 3 bases, with 9 bases remaining between them. The CDR3 region has the DNA TGTGCCAGCAGCTTAGCAGGGGTAGGCTACGAGCAGTACGTC. Residues: CASSLAGVGYEQYV.

About this clonotype itself: It is likely a read error, because the conserved phenylalanine at the end of the CDR3 is missing. Because the CDR3's place on the DNA is in doubt, the DNA is left out and the CDR3 is given as listed by TCRdb. The J gene is TRBJ2-7, the V gene TRBV6-5. Germline V gene lookup returns CDR1 MNHEY and CDR2 SVGAGI. The CDR3 has 15 residues if both end residues are counted. The CDR3 protein is CASSLRPGDLLRAVR.

This sequence joins TRBV6-5 and TRBJ2-2; 8 bases fit TRBD2. Germline assignment: CDR1 MNHEY and CDR2 SVGAGI. With 6 bases clipped from V and 1 base from J, the junction kept 10 bases outside the gene matches. The CDR3 has 17 amino acids. CDR3 amino acids: CASRTLAAVRNTGELFF. CDR3 coding DNA: TGTGCCAGCAGAACACTAGCGGCAGTCAGGAACACCGGGGAGCTGTTTTTT.

This clonotype was counted ten times or more. The J gene is TRBJ2-2, the V gene TRBV27; D assignment may be TRBD1 or TRBD2 (5 bases each). Germline-derived CDR1 and CDR2 are MNHEY and SMNVEV (reference sequence). V dropped 2 bases and J dropped 1 base, with 11 bases sitting between them. This CDR3 region has 16 residues. CDR3 in amino acids: CASSLPQGRNTGELFF. CDR3 in DNA: TGTGCCAGCAGTTTACCCCAGGGACGGAACACCGGGGAGCTGTTTTTT.

This clonotype has a count of ten or more. V is TRBV6-6 and J is TRBJ1-2; 8 bases are a match to TRBD1. V lost 0 bases and J lost 4; bases outside the gene matches: 7. The CDR3 sequence is 16 residues long. Germline V CDR1 and CDR2: MNHNY, SVGAGI (reference sequence). CDR3 residues: CASSYSRSGGGYGYTF. The CDR3, as DNA: TGTGCCAGCAGTTACTCGAGGTCAGGGGGCGGCTATGGCTACACCTTC.

This clonotype was observed at least ten times. This chain connects TRBV7-2 to TRBJ1-5, with D possibly being TRBD1 (6 bases). Germline V lookup: CDR1 SGHTA, CDR2 FQGNSA. V was trimmed by 0 bases and J by 2 bases, leaving 11 bases between them. This CDR3 contains 16 residues. CDR3 sequence (DNA): TGTGCCAGCAGCTTAGCGGCAGGGGTTGGCAATCAGCCCCAGCATTTT. Its translation: CASSLAAGVGNQPQHF.

The gene calls are TRBV5-1 and TRBJ2-1; D is undetermined. From germline, CDR1 is SGHRS and CDR2 YFSETQ. The CDR3 totals 14 residues. V gave up 0 bases and J gave up 4 bases, with 8 bases separating them. CDR3 region: CASSLDSLYNEQFF. The CDR3 bases are TGCGCCAGCAGCTTGGACAGCTTGTACAATGAGCAGTTCTTC.

This clonotype was seen ten or more times. The chain joins TRBV6-5 to TRBJ2-5; 10 positions agree with TRBD1. After removal of 5 bases from V and 6 bases from J, the junction contained 9 bases not matched to a gene. Germline values: CDR1 MNHEY, CDR2 SVGAGI. The CDR3 covers 15 residues. The CDR3 sequence is CASSKGQGRIKTQYF. CDR3 sequence (DNA): TGTGCCAGCAGTAAGGGACAGGGGAGGATAAAGACCCAGTACTTC.